The present TCR beta chain was sequenced within a study of blood T cell repertoires in COVID-19. About the research overall: The analysed material was cDNA or gDNA that came from T cells, B-cell-depleted T cells, or PBMCs.

Authors' data handling: Amplification from reference gene primers served as the basis for estimated nucleated cell counts. Some clones are missing from TCRdb's copy, which holds only in-frame ones; the method was immunoSEQ multiplex PCR. The D gene and trimming were derived from the DNA, and the V and J assignments and clone size from that table. Here the sample spans some 290,000 clones, 90% being singletons. This clone appeared a single time. Germline V gene lookup returns CDR1 MGHDK and CDR2 SYGVNS. The CDR3 totals 18 residues. V dropped 4 bases and J dropped 7 bases, with 25 bases sitting between them.

This rearrangement joins TRBV25-1 to TRBJ2-2; perhaps TRBD2 as D (6 bases). This sequence was found in a woman between 40 and 50 years old with COVID-19, enrolled during active disease. Sequenced sample: peripheral blood. The chain's CDR3 is CASSAPRGSGKTGGELFF. CDR3 DNA sequence: TGTGCCAGCAGTGCCCCCCGGGGTAGCGGTAAGACGGGCGGGGAGCTGTTTTTT.